The following is a T cell receptor (beta chain) sequence with its context. Its antigen target is currently unknown. Nothing much larger sits one base from this clone, and base qualities are not available. Separate from the approximately 670-subject first cohort, the validation cohort of 90 to 150 subjects was the group to which the donors belonged. V is cut by 7 bases and J by 0 bases, and the space between the germline ends is 9 bases. The CDR3 sequence holds 13 residues, the cysteine and phenylalanine included. Only CDR3 DNA remains: 39 bases, in frame from the first base. CDR1 and CDR2, per the germline V gene (reference sequence), are MNHNY and SVGAGI. This sample is drawn from a study of cytomegalovirus exposure and HLA in healthy donors listed by TCRdb under 2017. The study in broad terms: The 666 repertoires of the first cohort and the 120 validation repertoires were produced on the same platform, according to a later analysis. To predict cytomegalovirus infection status, the study brought together high-throughput TCR immunosequencing, statistical association of individual TCRs with disease status, and machine learning. The study aimed to test whether signatures of past pathogen exposure could be identified by cataloging public T cell receptors. Along with the approximately 600-subject first cohort, a separate validation cohort of around 120 different subjects was used. General findings and caveats noted by the study authors: A few of the identified cytomegalovirus-associated TCR beta chains were confirmed in vitro to be specific for cytomegalovirus antigens. A total of 150 to 200 TCR beta chains were listed by the study as associated with cytomegalovirus. Most TCR sequences were seen in very few donors, while some public TCRs were found in many individuals. The authors suggested that the approach could potentially be generalized to other disease states and immunological phenotypes. The validation cohort had no HLA typing available for a later analysis, so co-occurrence within that cohort was assessed over all 130 or so repertoires. The classifier was reported to diagnose cytomegalovirus status with high specificity and sensitivity in both the original and validation cohorts. Subsequent analysis determined that TCRs grouped into clusters in the first cohort also showed a tendency toward co-occurrence across the 130 or so validation repertoires, and 94% of cluster scores exceeded 0.

Libraries were constructed by the immunoSEQ multiplex PCR assay. In the paper's pipeline: A statistical classification framework was built to diagnose cytomegalovirus status from the catalog of TCR beta chain sequences. This is the immuneACCESS table as TCRdb keeps it, with only in-frame sequences that have V and J called. A part of the clones is gone; compared with another copy, unresolved V genes explain less than half, and the rest is unexplained. The D gene and trimming were derived from the DNA, and the V and J assignments and clone size from that table. This sample gives about 73,000 clones in total; about 90% of them show up just once. 3% to 4.5% of the sample rests with the top ten.

The chain is made from TRBV6-6 and TRBJ2-5, with the identity of the D gene unclear. The source of this sequence is a woman aged 18-29 years in good health and CMV-seropositive. Sequenced sample: PBMCs. In nucleotides, the sequence is TGTGCCAGCAATGAAAGCGACCAAGAGACCCAGTACTTC. Its coded protein is CASNESDQETQYF.